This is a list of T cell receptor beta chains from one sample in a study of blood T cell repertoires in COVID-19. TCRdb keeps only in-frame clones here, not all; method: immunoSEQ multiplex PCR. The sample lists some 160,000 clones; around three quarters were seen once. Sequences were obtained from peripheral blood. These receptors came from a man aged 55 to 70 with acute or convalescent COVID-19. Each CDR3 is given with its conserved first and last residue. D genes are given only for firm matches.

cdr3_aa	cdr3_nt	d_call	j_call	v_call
CASRSGSRDEQYF	TGTGCCAGCAGAAGCGGGAGCAGGGACGAGCAGTACTTC	TRBD2	TRBJ2-7	TRBV6-5
CASSYLAGGLGETQYF	TGTGCCAGCAGTTATCTAGCGGGAGGGCTCGGTGAGACCCAGTACTTC	TRBD2	TRBJ2-5	TRBV6-5
CATSFTDYLQETQYF	TGTGCCACCAGCTTCACGGACTACCTCCAAGAGACCCAGTACTTC	NA	TRBJ2-5	TRBV15
CASSQEGTGGGEKLFF	TGTGCCAGCAGCCAAGAGGGAACAGGGGGAGGCGAAAAACTGTTTTTT	TRBD1	TRBJ1-4	TRBV4-2
CASSQAWAGGMYEQYF	TGTGCCAGCAGCCAGGCTTGGGCGGGAGGAATGTACGAGCAGTACTTC	TRBD2	TRBJ2-7	TRBV3-1/TRBV3-2
CASRGLAALAWDF	TGTGCCAGCAGAGGGCTAGCGGCCTTGGCGTGGGACTTC	TRBD2	TRBJ2-7	TRBV11-2
CASSTTDSGYGYTF	TGTGCCAGCAGTACTACGGACAGTGGCTATGGCTACACCTTC	NA	TRBJ1-2	TRBV3-1/TRBV3-2
CASSESSNEQFF	TGCGCCAGCAGTGAGTCTAGCAATGAGCAGTTCTTC	NA	TRBJ2-1	TRBV10-1
CASSAYNQPQHF	TGTGCCAGCAGTGCGTACAATCAGCCCCAGCATTTT	NA	TRBJ1-5	TRBV27
CASSGGTGEPNQPQHF	TGTGCCAGCAGCGGAGGCACAGGGGAGCCCAATCAGCCCCAGCATTTT	TRBD1	TRBJ1-5	TRBV7-9
CASSWWGGGGSEAFF	TGCGCCAGCAGCTGGTGGGGAGGAGGTGGTTCTGAAGCTTTCTTT	NA	TRBJ1-1	TRBV5-1
CASSEGELRSPLHF	TGTGCCAGCAGTGAGGGCGAGTTACGTTCACCCCTCCACTTT	NA	TRBJ1-6	TRBV6-1
CASSPGRGISYEQYF	TGTGCCAGCAGCCCAGGGCGGGGCATCTCCTACGAGCAGTACTTC	NA	TRBJ2-7	TRBV9
CASRAVGSHQPQHF	TGTGCCAGCAGGGCCGTCGGGAGTCATCAGCCCCAGCATTTT	NA	TRBJ1-5	TRBV6-5
CASSYSERYEQYF	TGTGCCAGCAGTTACTCCGAGCGATACGAGCAGTACTTC	NA	TRBJ2-7	TRBV6-5
CASSGQTLQDF	TGTGCCAGCAGCGGACAGACACTACAGGATTTC	NA	TRBJ1-2	TRBV7-9
CASSVGSSTYEQYF	TGTGCCAGCAGCGTAGGGTCCTCTACCTACGAGCAGTACTTC	NA	TRBJ2-7	TRBV9
CASSQVAGRATGELFF	TGCGCCAGCAGCCAAGTGGCCGGGAGGGCCACCGGGGAGCTGTTTTTT	TRBD2	TRBJ2-2	TRBV4-1
CASSLLGDDYEQYF	TGCGCCAGCAGCTTGTTAGGGGATGACTACGAGCAGTACTTC	NA	TRBJ2-7	TRBV5-1